This T cell receptor beta chain is drawn from a study of OX40 agonist ivuxolimab in advanced cancers. Only in-frame clones appear in the TCRdb table, and some are missing; sequencing was by immunoSEQ multiplex PCR. The profile shows 35,000 to 40,000 clones, 82% of them singletons. The CDR3 totals 16 residues. V was cut by 4 bases and J by 8 bases, with 18 bases left in between. CDR1 is LNHDA, CDR2 SQIVND, per germline (reference sequence). This clone occurred a few times. This material consisted of CD4+ or CD8+ T cells sorted from blood, taken in a trial of the OX40 agonist ivuxolimab. The TCR sequence derives from an adult with an advanced solid tumor such as melanoma, head and neck, liver or kidney cancer. V is TRBV19 and J is TRBJ1-6, with D perhaps TRBD1 (5 bases). Here the CDR3 reads CASSTIRQGRDSPLHF. For the CDR3, the DNA is TGTGCCAGTAGTACAATCCGGCAGGGTAGGGATTCACCCCTCCACTTT.